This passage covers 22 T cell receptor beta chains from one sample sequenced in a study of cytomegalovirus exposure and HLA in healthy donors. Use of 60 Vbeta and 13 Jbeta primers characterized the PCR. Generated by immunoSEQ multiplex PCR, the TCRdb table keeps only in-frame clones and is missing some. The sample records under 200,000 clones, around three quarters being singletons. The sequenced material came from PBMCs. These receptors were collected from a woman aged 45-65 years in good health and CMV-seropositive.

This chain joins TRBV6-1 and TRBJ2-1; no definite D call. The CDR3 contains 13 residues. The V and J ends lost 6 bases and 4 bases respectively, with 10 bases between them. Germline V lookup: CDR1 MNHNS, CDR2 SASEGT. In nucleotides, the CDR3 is TGTGCCAGCAGCTCACAGATTTACAATGAGCAGTTCTTC. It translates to CASSSQIYNEQFF.

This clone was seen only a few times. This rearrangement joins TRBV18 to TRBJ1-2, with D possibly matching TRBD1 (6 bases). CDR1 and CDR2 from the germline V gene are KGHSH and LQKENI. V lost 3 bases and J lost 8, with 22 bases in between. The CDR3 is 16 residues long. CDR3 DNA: TGTGCCAGCTCACCCCCAATATCGCAGGGGAATCAGGGCTACACCTTC. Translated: CASSPPISQGNQGYTF.

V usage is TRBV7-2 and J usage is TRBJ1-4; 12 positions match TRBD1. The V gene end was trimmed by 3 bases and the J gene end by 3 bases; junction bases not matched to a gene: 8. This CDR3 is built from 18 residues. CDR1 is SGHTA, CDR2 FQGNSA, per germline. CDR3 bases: TGTGCCAGCAGCTTGTACGGGACAGGGGGCTCGGCTAATGAAAAACTGTTTTTT. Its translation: CASSLYGTGGSANEKLFF.

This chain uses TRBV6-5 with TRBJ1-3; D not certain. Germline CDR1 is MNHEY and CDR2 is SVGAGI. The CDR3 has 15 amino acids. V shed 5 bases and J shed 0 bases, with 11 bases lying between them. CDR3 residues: CASSRAGFSGNTIYF. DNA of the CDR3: TGTGCCAGCAGTCGGGCGGGTTTCTCTGGAAACACCATATATTTT.

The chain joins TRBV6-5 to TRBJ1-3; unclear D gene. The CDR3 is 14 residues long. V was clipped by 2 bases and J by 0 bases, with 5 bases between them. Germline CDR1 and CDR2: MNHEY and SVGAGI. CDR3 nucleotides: TGTGCCAGCAGTTACGCCAGCTCTGGAAACACCATATATTTT. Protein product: CASSYASSGNTIYF.

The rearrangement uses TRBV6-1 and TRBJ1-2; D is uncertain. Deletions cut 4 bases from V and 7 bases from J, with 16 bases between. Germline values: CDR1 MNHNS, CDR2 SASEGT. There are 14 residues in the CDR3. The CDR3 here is CASSGSGSSPGYTF. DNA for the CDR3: TGTGCCAGCAGTGGAAGCGGCAGCAGTCCTGGCTACACCTTC.

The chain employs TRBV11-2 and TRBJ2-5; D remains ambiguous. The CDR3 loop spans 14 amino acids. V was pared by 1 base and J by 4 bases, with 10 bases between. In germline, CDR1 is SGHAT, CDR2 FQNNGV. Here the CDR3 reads CASSLVALSETQYF. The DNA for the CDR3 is TGTGCCAGCAGCTTAGTGGCCCTTTCAGAGACCCAGTACTTC. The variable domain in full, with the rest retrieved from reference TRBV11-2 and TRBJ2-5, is EAGVAQSPRYKIIEKRQSVAFWCNPISGHATLYWYQQILGQGPKLLIQFQNNGVVDDSQLPKDRFSAERLKGVDSTLKIQPAKLEDSAVYLCASSLVALSETQYFGPGTRLLVL.

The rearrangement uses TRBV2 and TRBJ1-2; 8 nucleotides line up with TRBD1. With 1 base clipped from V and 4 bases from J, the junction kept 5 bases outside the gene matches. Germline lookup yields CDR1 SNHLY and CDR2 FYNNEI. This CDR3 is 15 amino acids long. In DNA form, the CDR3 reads TGTGCCAGCAGTGAAGTTGGACAGGGACCCTATGGCTACACCTTC. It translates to CASSEVGQGPYGYTF.

In DNA, the CDR3 is TGTGCCAGCAGCTTAGTTGTTGGACTGGGCTATGGCTACACCTTC. This sequence encodes CASSLVVGLGYGYTF. The gene calls are TRBV7-9 and TRBJ1-2; D is undetermined. The V and J ends lost 1 base and 4 bases respectively, with 13 bases between them. The CDR3 sequence is 15 residues long. From germline, CDR1 is SEHNR and CDR2 FQNEAQ (reference sequence).

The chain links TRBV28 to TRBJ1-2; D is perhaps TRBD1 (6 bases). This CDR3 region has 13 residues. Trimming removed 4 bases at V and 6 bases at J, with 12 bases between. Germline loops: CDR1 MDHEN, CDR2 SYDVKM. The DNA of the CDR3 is TGTGCCAGCAGTTCCCGGACAGCGGATGGCTACACCTTC. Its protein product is CASSSRTADGYTF.

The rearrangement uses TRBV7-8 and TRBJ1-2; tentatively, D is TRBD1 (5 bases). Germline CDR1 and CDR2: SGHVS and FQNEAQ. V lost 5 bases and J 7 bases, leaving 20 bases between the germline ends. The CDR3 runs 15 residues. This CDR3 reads CASSPWEGTKFGYTF. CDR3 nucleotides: TGTGCCAGCAGCCCCTGGGAGGGGACGAAGTTTGGCTACACCTTC.

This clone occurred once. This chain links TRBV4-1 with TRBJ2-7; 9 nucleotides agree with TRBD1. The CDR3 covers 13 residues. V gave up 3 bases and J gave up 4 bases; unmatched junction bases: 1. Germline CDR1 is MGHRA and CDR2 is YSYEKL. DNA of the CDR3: TGCGCCAGCAGCCAGACAGGGGGGTACGAGCAGTACTTC. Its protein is CASSQTGGYEQYF.

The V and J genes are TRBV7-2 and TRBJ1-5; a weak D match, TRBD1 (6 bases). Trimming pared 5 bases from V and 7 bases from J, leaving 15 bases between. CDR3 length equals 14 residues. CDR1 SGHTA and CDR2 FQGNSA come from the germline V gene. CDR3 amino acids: CASSEQGLRQPQHF. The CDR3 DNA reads TGTGCCAGCAGCGAACAGGGTTTGAGGCAGCCCCAGCATTTT.

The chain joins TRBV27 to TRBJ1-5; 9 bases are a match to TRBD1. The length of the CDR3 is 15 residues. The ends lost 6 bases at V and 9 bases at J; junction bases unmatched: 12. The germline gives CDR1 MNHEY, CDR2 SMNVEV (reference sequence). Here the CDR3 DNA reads TGTGCCAGCAGGGGCGGACAGGGGCTAGATGGGCCCCAGCATTTT. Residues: CASRGGQGLDGPQHF.

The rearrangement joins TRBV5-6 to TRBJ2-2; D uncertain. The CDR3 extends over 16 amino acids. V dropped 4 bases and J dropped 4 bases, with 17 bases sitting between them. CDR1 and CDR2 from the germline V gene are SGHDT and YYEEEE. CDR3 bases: TGTGCCAGCAGCGGTCGACATCGTTTGCGCACCGGGGAGCTGTTTTTT. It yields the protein CASSGRHRLRTGELFF.

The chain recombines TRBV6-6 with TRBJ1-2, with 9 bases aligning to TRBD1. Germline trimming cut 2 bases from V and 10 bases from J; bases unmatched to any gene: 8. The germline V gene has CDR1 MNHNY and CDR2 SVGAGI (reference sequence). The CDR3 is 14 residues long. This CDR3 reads CASSYVGTGLSYTF. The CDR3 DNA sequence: TGTGCCAGCAGTTACGTGGGGACAGGGCTCTCCTACACCTTC.

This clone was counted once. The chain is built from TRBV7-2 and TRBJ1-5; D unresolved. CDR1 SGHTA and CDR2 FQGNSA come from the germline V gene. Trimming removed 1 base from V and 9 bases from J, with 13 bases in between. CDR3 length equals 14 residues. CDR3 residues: CASSLDYGARPQHF. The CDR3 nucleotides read TGTGCCAGCAGCTTAGACTACGGCGCTCGGCCCCAGCATTTT. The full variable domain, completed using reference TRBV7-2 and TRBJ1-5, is GAGVSQSPSNKVTEKGKDVELRCDPISGHTALYWYRQSLGQGLEFLIYFQGNSAPDKSGLPSDRFSAERTGGSVSTLTIQRTQQEDSAVYLCASSLDYGARPQHFGDGTRLSIL.

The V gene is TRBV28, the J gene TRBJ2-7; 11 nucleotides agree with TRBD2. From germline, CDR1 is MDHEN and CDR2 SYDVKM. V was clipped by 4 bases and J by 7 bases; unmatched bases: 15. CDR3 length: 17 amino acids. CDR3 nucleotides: TGTGCCAGCAGTTCAACTAGCGGGGGCCCATTACGTAGAGAGCAGTACTTC. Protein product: CASSSTSGGPLRREQYF.

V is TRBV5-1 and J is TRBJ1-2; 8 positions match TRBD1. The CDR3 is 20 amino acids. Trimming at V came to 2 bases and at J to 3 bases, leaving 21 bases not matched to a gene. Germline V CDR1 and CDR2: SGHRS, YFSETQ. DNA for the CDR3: TGCGCCAGCAGCTTTAGTACAGGGGGTTACCTTCCGGCCGGAGACTATGGCTACACCTTC. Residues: CASSFSTGGYLPAGDYGYTF.

CDR3 sequence reads: CATQPRSFEEGEQYF. CDR3 bases: TGTGCCACCCAGCCCCGATCGTTCGAGGAGGGAGAGCAGTACTTC. The V gene is TRBV11-2, the J gene TRBJ2-7; tentatively, D is TRBD2 (6 bases). The CDR3 contains 15 residues. Per the germline V gene, CDR1 is SGHAT and CDR2 is FQNNGV. V lost 10 bases and J lost 7, with 26 bases in between.

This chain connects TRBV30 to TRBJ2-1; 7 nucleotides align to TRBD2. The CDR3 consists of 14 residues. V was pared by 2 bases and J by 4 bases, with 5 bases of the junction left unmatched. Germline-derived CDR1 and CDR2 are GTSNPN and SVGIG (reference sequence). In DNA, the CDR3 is TGTGCCTGGAGTAGGTTGGGAGGGTACAATGAGCAGTTCTTC. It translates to CAWSRLGGYNEQFF.

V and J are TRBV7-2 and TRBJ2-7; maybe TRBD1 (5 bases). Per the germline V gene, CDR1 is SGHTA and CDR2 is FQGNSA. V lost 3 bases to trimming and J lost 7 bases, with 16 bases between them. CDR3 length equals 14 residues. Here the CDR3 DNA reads TGTGCCAGCAGCTTTGGGGCAGTTGCCGGGGAGCAGTACTTC. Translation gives CASSFGAVAGEQYF.